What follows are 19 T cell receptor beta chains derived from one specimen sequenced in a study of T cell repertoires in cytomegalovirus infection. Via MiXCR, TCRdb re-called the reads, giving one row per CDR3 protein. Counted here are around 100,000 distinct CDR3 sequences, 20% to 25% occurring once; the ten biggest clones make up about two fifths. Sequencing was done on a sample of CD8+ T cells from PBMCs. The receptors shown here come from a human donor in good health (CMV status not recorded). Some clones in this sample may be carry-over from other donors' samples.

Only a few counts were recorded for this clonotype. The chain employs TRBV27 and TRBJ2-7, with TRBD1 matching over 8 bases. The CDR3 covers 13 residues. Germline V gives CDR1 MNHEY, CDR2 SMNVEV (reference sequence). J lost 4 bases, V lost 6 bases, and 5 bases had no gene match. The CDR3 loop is CASRGDRRYEQYF. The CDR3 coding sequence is TGTGCCAGCAGAGGGGACAGGCGATACGAGCAGTACTTC.

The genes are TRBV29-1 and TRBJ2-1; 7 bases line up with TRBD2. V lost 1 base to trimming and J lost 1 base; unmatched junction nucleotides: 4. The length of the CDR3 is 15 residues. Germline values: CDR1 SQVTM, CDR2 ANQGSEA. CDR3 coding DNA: TGCAGCGTTGAAGGGCTAGCGGCTTCCTACAATGAGCAGTTCTTC. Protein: CSVEGLAASYNEQFF.

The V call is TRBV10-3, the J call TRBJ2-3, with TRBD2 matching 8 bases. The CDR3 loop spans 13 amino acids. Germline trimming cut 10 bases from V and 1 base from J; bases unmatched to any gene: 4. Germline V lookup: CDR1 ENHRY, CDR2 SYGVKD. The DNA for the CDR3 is TGTGCCAGGCCGGGACTAGGCACAGATACGCAGTATTTT. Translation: CARPGLGTDTQYF.

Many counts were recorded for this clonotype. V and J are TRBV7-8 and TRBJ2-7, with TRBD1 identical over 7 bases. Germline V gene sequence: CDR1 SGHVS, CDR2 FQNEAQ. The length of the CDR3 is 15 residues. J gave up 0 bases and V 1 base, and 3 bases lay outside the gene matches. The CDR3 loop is CASSLGQGRSYEQYF. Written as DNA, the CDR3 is TGTGCCAGCAGCTTAGGACAGGGCCGCTCCTACGAGCAGTACTTC.

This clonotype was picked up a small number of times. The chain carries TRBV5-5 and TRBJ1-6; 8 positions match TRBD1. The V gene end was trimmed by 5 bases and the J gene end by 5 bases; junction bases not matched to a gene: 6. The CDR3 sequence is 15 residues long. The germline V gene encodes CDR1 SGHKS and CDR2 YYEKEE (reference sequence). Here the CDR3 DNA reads TGTGCCAGCAGTAGACAGGGGAACGATAATTCACCCCTCCACTTT. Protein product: CASSRQGNDNSPLHF.

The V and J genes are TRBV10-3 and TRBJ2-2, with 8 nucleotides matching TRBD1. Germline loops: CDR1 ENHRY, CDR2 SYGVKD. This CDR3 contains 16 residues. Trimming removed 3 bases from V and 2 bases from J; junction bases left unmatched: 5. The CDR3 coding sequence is TGTGCCATCAGTGACGGGACAGGAGGAAACACCGGGGAGCTGTTTTTT. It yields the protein CAISDGTGGNTGELFF.

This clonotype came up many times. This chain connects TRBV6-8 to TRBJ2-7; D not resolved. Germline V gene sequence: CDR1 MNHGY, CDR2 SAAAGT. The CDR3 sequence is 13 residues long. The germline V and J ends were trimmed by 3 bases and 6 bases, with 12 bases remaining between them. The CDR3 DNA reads TGTGCCAGCAGTTATGGATCCGCAGGCGAGCAGTACTTC. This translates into CASSYGSAGEQYF.

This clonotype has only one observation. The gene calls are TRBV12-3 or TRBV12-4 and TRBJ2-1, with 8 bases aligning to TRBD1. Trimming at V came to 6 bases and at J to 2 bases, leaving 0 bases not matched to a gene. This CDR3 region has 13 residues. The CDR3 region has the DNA TGTGCCAGCAGGACAGGGGCCTACAATGAGCAGTTCTTC. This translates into CASRTGAYNEQFF.

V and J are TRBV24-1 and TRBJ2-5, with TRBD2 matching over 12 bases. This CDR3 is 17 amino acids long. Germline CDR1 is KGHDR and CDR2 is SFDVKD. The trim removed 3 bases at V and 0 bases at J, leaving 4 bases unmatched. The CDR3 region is CATSDGGLAGNQETQYF. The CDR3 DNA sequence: TGTGCCACCAGTGATGGAGGACTAGCGGGGAACCAAGAGACCCAGTACTTC.

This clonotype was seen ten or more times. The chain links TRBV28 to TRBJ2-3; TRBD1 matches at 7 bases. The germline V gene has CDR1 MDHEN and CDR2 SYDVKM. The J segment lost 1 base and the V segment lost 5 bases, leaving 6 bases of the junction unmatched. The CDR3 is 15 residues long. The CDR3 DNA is TGTGCCAGCAGTCCCGGGACAGACGGCACAGATACGCAGTATTTT. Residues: CASSPGTDGTDTQYF.

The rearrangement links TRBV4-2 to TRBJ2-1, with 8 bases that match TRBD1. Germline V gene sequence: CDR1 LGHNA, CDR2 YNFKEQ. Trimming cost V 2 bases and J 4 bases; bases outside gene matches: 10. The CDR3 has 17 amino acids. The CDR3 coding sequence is TGTGCCAGCAGCCAACCCATTGCAGGGGGCTGGTACAATGAGCAGTTCTTC. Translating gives CASSQPIAGGWYNEQFF.

This chain's CDR3 is CASSLAWGWGPSSYNEQFF. In nucleotides, the CDR3 is TGCGCCAGCAGCTTGGCCTGGGGGTGGGGACCCAGCTCCTACAATGAGCAGTTCTTC. V usage is TRBV5-1 and J usage is TRBJ2-1; D could derive from TRBD1 or TRBD2 (5 bases each). Germline assignment: CDR1 SGHRS and CDR2 YFSETQ. Trimming stripped 0 bases from V and 0 bases from J, with 19 bases between. The CDR3 contains 19 residues.

The chain's CDR3 is CSARDVNSGNTIYF. The CDR3 DNA is TGCAGCGCTCGGGATGTGAACTCTGGAAACACCATATATTTT. The chain couples TRBV29-1 to TRBJ1-3, with D hard to call. CDR1 is SQVTM, CDR2 ANQGSEA, per germline. V was shortened by 7 bases and J by 0 bases, with 13 bases between the two germline ends. CDR3 length: 14 residues.

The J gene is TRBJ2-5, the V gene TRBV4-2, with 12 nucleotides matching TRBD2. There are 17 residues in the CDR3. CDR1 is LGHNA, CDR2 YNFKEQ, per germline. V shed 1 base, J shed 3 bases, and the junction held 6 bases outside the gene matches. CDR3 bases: TGTGCCAGCAGCCAAGGTCTAGCGGGGGGGCAAAAAGAGACCCAGTACTTC. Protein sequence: CASSQGLAGGQKETQYF.

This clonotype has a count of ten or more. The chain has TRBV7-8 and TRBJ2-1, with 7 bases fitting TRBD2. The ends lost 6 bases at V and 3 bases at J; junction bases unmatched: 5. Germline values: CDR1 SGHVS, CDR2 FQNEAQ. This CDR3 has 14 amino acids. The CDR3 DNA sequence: TGTGCCAGCAGGCTAGCGGTGAACTACAATGAGCAGTTCTTC. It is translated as CASRLAVNYNEQFF.

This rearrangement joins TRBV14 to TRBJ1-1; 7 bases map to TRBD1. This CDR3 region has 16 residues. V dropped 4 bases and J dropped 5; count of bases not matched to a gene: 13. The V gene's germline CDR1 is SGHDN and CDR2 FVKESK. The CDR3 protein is CASSRQGLGVGTEAFF. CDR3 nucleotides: TGTGCCAGCAGCCGACAGGGTTTAGGTGTAGGGACTGAAGCTTTCTTT. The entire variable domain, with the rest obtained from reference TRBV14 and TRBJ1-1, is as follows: EAGVTQFPSHSVIEKGQTVTLRCDPISGHDNLYWYRRVMGKEIKFLLHFVKESKQDESGMPNNRFLAERTGGTYSTLKVQPAELEDSGVYFCASSRQGLGVGTEAFFGQGTRLTVV.

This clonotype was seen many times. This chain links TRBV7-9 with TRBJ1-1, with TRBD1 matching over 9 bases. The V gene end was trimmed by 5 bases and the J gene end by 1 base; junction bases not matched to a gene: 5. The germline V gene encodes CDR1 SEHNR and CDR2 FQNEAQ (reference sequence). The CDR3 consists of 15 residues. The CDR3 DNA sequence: TGTGCCAGCAGCGGGACAGGGCGCGGGAACACTGAAGCTTTCTTT. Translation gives CASSGTGRGNTEAFF.

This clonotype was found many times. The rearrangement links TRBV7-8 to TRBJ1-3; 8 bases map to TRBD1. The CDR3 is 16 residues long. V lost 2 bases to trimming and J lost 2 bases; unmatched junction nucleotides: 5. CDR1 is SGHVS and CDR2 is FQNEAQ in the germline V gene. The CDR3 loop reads CASSLSGTGPGNTIYF. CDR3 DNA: TGTGCCAGCAGCTTAAGCGGGACAGGACCTGGAAACACCATATATTTT.

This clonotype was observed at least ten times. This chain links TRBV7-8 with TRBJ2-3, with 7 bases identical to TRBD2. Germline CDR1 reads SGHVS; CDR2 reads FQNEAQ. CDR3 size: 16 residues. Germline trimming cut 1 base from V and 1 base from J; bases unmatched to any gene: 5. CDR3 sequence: CASSLVGLAGTDTQYF. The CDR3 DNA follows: TGTGCCAGCAGCTTAGTCGGTCTAGCGGGCACAGATACGCAGTATTTT. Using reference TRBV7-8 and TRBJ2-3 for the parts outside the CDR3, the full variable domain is GAGVSQSPRYKVAKRGQDVALRCDPISGHVSLFWYQQALGQGPEFLTYFQNEAQLDKSGLPSDRFFAERPEGSVSTLKIQRTQQEDSAVYLCASSLVGLAGTDTQYFGPGTRLTVL.